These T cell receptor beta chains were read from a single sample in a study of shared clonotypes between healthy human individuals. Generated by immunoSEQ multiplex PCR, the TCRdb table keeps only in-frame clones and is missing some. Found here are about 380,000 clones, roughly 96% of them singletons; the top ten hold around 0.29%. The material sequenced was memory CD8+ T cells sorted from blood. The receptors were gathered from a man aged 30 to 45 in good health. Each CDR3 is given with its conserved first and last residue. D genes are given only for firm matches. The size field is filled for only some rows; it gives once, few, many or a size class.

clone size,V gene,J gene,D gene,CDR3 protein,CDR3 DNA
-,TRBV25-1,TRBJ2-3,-,CASSEPLRADTQYF,TGTGCCAGCAGTGAACCCCTTAGGGCAGATACGCAGTATTTT
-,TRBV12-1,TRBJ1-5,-,CASSFSGTGGRKPQHF,TGTGCCAGCAGCTTTTCCGGGACAGGGGGTAGGAAGCCCCAGCATTTT
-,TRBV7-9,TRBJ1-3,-,CASSFNSGNTIYF,TGTGCCAGCAGCTTTAACTCTGGAAACACCATATATTTT
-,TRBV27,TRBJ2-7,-,CASSLNYGGEQYF,TGTGCCAGCAGTCTTAACTACGGGGGCGAGCAGTACTTC
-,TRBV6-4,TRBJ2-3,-,CASSAEGWADTQYF,TGTGCCAGCAGTGCTGAGGGTTGGGCAGATACGCAGTATTTT
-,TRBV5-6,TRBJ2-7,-,CASSLGLSSYEQYF,TGTGCCAGCAGCTTGGGGTTGAGCTCCTACGAGCAGTACTTC
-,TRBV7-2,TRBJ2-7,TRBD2,CASSLRLVTSGRAYEQYF,TGTGCCAGCAGCCTCCGACTGGTGACTAGCGGGAGAGCCTACGAGCAGTACTTC
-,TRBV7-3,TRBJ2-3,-,CASSLTPSSDTQYF,TGTGCCAGCAGCTTAACACCTAGTTCCGATACGCAGTATTTT
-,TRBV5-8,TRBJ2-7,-,CASSYATVSSYEQYF,TGTGCCAGCAGCTACGCGACAGTGAGCTCCTACGAGCAGTACTTC
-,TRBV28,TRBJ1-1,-,CASSFADRAEAFF,TGTGCCAGCAGTTTTGCCGATCGGGCTGAAGCTTTCTTT
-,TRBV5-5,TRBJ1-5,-,CASSLTGNENIYNQPQHF,TGTGCCAGCAGCTTGACAGGGAACGAGAATATATACAATCAGCCCCAGCATTTT
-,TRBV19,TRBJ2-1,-,CASSIGGREQFF,TGTGCCAGTAGTATAGGGGGGCGGGAGCAGTTCTTC
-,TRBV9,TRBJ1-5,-,CASSPDGQPNQPQHF,TGTGCCAGCAGCCCTGACGGCCAGCCTAATCAGCCCCAGCATTTT
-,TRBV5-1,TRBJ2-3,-,CASSFGASSDTQYF,TGCGCCAGCAGCTTTGGGGCCTCATCCGATACGCAGTATTTT
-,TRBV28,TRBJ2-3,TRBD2,CASLSPRTSSLTDTQYF,TGTGCCAGCCTAAGCCCCCGGACTAGCTCCTTGACAGATACGCAGTATTTT
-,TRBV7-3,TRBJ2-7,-,CASSSDSLEQYF,TGTGCCAGCAGCTCGGACTCACTCGAGCAGTACTTC
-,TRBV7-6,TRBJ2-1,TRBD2,CASSLVIAREGRSYNEQFF,TGTGCCAGCAGCTTAGTTATCGCTCGGGAGGGCCGGTCCTACAATGAGCAGTTCTTC
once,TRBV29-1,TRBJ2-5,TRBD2,CSVEDGGLAGVETQYF,TGCAGCGTTGAAGATGGGGGACTAGCGGGAGTAGAGACCCAGTACTTC
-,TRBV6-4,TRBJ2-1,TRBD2,CASSDGRAYNEQFF,TGTGCCAGCAGTGACGGGAGGGCCTACAATGAGCAGTTCTTC
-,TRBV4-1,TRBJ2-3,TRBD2,CASSSFGTSGITDTQYF,TGCGCCAGCAGCTCTTTTGGGACTAGCGGGATCACAGATACGCAGTATTTT
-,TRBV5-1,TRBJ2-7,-,CASSLDGGGEQYF,TGCGCCAGCAGCCTGGATGGGGGCGGCGAGCAGTACTTC
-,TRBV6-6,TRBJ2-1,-,CASSSFLVGNEQFF,TGTGCCAGCAGTTCATTCTTAGTTGGCAATGAGCAGTTCTTC
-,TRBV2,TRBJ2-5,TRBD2,CASRGPWEGTQYF,TGTGCCAGCAGGGGGCCATGGGAGGGGACCCAGTACTTC
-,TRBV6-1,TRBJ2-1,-,CASTRGGQFF,TGTGCCAGCACAAGGGGGGGGCAGTTCTTC
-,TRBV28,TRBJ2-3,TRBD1,CASSTQDRWTDTQYF,TGTGCCAGCAGTACACAGGACAGGTGGACAGATACGCAGTATTTT
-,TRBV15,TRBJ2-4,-,CATSGEGGSKNIQYF,TGTGCCACCAGCGGAGAGGGGGGGTCCAAAAACATTCAGTACTTC
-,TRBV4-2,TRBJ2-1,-,CASSQEDLRSSSYNEQFF,TGTGCCAGCAGCCAAGAGGACTTACGGTCCAGCTCCTACAATGAGCAGTTCTTC
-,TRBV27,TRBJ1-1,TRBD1,CASSRAGGAVLGAFF,TGTGCCAGCAGTCGGGCAGGGGGCGCAGTTCTTGGAGCTTTCTTT
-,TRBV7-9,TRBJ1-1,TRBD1,CASSLVQGAEAFF,TGTGCCAGCAGCTTAGTGCAGGGGGCTGAAGCTTTCTTT
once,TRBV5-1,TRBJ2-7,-,CASSLGGLNYEQYF,TGCGCCAGCAGCTTGGGCGGGCTGAACTACGAGCAGTACTTC
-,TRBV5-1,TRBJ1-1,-,CASSLVGLRSMNTEAFF,TGCGCCAGCAGCTTGGTAGGGCTCCGAAGTATGAACACTGAAGCTTTCTTT
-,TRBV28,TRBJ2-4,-,CASGEQGGGIQYF,TGTGCCAGCGGAGAACAGGGAGGGGGCATTCAGTACTTC
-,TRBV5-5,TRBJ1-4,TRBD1,CASSLHRGNEKLFF,TGTGCCAGCAGCTTGCACAGGGGTAATGAAAAACTGTTTTTT
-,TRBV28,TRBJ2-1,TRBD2,CASSLSGSSYNEQFF,TGTGCCAGCAGTCTGAGCGGGAGCTCCTACAATGAGCAGTTCTTC
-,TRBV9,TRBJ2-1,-,CASSAAGTAYNEQFF,TGTGCCAGCAGCGCCGCGGGGACTGCCTACAATGAGCAGTTCTTC
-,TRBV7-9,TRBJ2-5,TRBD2,CASSLSSGRTETQYF,TGTGCCAGCAGCTTGTCCAGCGGGAGAACAGAGACCCAGTACTTC
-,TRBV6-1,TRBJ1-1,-,CASSEAYGPGTEAFF,TGTGCCAGCAGTGAAGCATATGGGCCGGGAACTGAAGCTTTCTTT
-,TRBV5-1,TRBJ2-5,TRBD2,CASTETSGRAGVETQYF,TGCGCCAGCACCGAGACTAGCGGGAGGGCAGGGGTAGAGACCCAGTACTTC
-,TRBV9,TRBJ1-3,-,CASSVGGTSSGNTIYF,TGTGCCAGCAGCGTAGGGGGCACTAGCTCTGGAAACACCATATATTTT
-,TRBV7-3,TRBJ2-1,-,CASSFGTGYNEQFF,TGTGCCAGCAGCTTCGGGACTGGCTACAATGAGCAGTTCTTC
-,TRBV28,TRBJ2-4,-,CASSRRRENIQYF,TGTGCCAGCAGTCGGAGGAGGGAAAACATTCAGTACTTC
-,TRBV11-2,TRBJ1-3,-,CASSLGGSGNTIYF,TGTGCCAGCAGCTTGGGGGGGAGTGGAAACACCATATATTTT
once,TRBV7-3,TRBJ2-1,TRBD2,CASSLIAGVSYNEQFF,TGTGCCAGCAGCTTAATCGCGGGAGTCTCCTACAATGAGCAGTTCTTC
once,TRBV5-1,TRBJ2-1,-,CASSPQATLLVGGEQFF,TGCGCCAGCAGCCCCCAAGCCACACTATTGGTCGGAGGGGAGCAGTTCTTC
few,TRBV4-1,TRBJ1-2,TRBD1,CASSQGQGRANYGYTF,TGCGCCAGCAGCCAAGGACAGGGCAGAGCTAACTATGGCTACACCTTC
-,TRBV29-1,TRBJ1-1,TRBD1,CSGGDRGNTEAFF,TGCAGCGGAGGGGACAGGGGGAACACTGAAGCTTTCTTT
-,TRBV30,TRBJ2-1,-,CAWSVSRNEQFF,TGTGCCTGGAGTGTATCAAGGAATGAGCAGTTCTTC
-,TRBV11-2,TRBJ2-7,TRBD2,CASSLTSGLAPPYEQYF,TGTGCCAGCAGCTTAACTTCAGGACTAGCGCCACCCTACGAGCAGTACTTC
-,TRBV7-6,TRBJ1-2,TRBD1,CASSFHGTGTGYTF,TGTGCCAGCAGCTTTCACGGGACAGGGACGGGCTACACCTTC